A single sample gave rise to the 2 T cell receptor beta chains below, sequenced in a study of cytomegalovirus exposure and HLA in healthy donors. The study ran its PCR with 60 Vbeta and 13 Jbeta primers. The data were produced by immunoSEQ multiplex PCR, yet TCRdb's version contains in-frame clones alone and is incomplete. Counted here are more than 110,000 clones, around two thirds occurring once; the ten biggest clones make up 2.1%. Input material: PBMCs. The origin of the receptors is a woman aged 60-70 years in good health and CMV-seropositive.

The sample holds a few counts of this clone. DNA of the CDR3: TGCGCCAGCAGCTTGGAGGCGGCGAGCTCCTACAATGAGCAGTTCTTC. Amino acids: CASSLEAASSYNEQFF. The rearrangement links TRBV5-1 to TRBJ2-1; D not certain. CDR1 is SGHRS and CDR2 is YFSETQ in the germline V gene. This CDR3 is 16 amino acids long. Trimming shortened V by 0 bases and J by 0 bases, and 10 bases separated the two germline ends.

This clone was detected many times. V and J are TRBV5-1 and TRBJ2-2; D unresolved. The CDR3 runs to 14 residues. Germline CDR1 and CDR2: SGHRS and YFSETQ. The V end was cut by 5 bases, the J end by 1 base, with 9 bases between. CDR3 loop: CASSPRGNTGELFF. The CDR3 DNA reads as TGCGCCAGCAGTCCCCGAGGGAACACCGGGGAGCTGTTTTTT.